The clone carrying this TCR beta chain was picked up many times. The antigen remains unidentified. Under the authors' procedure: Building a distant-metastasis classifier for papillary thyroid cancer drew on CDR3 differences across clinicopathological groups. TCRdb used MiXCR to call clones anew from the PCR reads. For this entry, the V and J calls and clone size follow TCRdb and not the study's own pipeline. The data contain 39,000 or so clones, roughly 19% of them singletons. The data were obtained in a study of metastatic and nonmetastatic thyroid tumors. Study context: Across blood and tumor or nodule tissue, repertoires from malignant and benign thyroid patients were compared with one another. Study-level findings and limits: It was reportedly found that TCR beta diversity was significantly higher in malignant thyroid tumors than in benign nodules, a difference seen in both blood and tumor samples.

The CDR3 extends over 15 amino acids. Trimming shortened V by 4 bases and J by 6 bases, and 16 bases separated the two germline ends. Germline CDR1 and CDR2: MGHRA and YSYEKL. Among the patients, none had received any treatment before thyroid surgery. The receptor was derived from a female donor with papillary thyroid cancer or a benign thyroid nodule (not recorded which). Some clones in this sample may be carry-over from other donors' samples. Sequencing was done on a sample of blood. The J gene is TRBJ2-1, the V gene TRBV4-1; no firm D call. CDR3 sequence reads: CASSPAGRLANEQFF. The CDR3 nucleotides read TGCGCCAGCAGCCCCGCTGGGCGGCTGGCCAATGAGCAGTTCTTC.